This T cell receptor (beta chain) was captured by sequencing in a study of T cells in localized non-small cell lung cancer. The CDR3 length is 15 residues. Trimming removed 7 bases at V and 2 bases at J, with 15 bases between. The germline CDR1 and CDR2 sequences are MNHGY and SAAAGT. Whole-study results and caveats: Median detection of top 100 tumor clones in adjacent lung was roughly 61 clones. Uninvolved adjacent lung showed the highest T cell clonality, exceeding tumor.

Sequencing was performed with immunoSEQ multiplex PCR; in TCRdb, only in-frame clones are kept and a portion is missing. The sample lists 1,500 or so clones, around 34% occurring once. A word on this clone: What it binds is not known.

The genes are TRBV6-8 and TRBJ2-1; no definite D call. Sequenced here: lung tumor tissue, sampled before any cancer treatment. The receptor was isolated from a woman aged 40 to 75 with stage II lung adenocarcinoma. CDR3 nucleotide sequence: TGTGCCAGCATCCTCAGCCCTAGGGCCTACAATGAGCAGTTCTTC. It encodes CASILSPRAYNEQFF.